The text below deals with one TCR beta chain. No antigen is known for it. The CDR3 spans 15 residues. The germline V gene has CDR1 MDHEN and CDR2 SYDVKM. The ends were cut back, 4 bases at V and 5 bases at J, with 17 bases in the middle. The entry originates in a study of cytomegalovirus exposure and HLA in healthy donors. General study findings and limits: One cluster of highly shared sequence variants probably arose as a sequencing artifact. V- and J-gene trimming of TCR beta was linked (in a later analysis) to a missense DCLRE1C variant. Serostatus for CMV was the only available immune exposure information.

This PCR relied on a set of 60 Vbeta primers and 13 Jbeta primers. Some clones are missing from TCRdb's copy, which holds only in-frame ones; the method was immunoSEQ multiplex PCR. The sample includes some 140,000 clones, roughly three quarters of them seen just once. The specimen sequenced was PBMCs. The TCR originated in a man aged 30 to 39 in good health and CMV-seronegative. The genes are TRBV28 and TRBJ2-5; D possibly corresponds to TRBD1 (6 bases). The CDR3 DNA is TGTGCCAGCAGTTCTCCGCAGGGGCGAGGGGAGACCCAGTACTTC. Its translation is CASSSPQGRGETQYF.